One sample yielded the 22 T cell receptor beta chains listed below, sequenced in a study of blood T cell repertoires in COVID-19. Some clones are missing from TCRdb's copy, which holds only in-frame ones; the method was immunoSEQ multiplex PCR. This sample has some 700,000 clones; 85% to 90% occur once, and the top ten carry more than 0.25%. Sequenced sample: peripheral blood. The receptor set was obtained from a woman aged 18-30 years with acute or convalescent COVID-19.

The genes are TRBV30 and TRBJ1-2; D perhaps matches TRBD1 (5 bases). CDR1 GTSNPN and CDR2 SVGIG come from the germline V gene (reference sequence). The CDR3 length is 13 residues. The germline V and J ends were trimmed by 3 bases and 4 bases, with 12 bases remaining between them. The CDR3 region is CAWSSGGGYGYTF. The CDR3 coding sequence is TGTGCCTGGAGCTCCGGGGGGGGCTATGGCTACACCTTC.

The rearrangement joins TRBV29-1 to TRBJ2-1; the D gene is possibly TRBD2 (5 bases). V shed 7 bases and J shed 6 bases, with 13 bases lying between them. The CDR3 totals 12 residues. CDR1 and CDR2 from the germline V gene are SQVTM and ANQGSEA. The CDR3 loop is CSARGYANEQFF. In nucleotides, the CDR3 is TGCAGCGCTCGGGGTTACGCCAATGAGCAGTTCTTC.

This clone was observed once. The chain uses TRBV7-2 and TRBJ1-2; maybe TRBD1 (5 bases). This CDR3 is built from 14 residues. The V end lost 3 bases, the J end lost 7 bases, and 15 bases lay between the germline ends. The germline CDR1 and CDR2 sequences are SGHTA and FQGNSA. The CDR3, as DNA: TGTGCCAGCAGCTTCGCTGGGGCGCCGAGTGGCTACACCTTC. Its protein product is CASSFAGAPSGYTF.

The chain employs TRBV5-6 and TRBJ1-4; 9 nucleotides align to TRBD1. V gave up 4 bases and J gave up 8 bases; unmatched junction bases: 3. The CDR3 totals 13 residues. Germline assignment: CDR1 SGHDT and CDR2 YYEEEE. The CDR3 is CASSGGQGEKLFF. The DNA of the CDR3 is TGTGCCAGCAGCGGAGGACAGGGGGAAAAACTGTTTTTT.

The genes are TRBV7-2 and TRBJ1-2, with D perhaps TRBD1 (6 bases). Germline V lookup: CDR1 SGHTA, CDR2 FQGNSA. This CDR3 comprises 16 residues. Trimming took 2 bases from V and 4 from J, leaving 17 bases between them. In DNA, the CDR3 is TGTGCCAGCAGCTTAAGTGTGGGGGCAGGGAGCTATGGCTACACCTTC. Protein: CASSLSVGAGSYGYTF.

The CDR3 loop reads CASSLGTGIETQYF. CDR3 in DNA: TGCGCCAGCAGCTTGGGGACAGGGATAGAGACCCAGTACTTC. This rearrangement joins TRBV5-1 to TRBJ2-5; TRBD1 matches at 8 bases. V shed 0 bases and J 4 bases; nucleotides not matched to a gene: 2. Germline CDR1 SGHRS, CDR2 YFSETQ. This CDR3 contains 14 residues.

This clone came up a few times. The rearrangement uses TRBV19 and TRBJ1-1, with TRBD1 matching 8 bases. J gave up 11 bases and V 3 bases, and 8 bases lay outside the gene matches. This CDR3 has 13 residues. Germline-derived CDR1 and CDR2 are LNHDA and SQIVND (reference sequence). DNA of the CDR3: TGTGCCAGTAGTATGTTGGCAGGGGGCTGGGCTTTCTTT. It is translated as CASSMLAGGWAFF.

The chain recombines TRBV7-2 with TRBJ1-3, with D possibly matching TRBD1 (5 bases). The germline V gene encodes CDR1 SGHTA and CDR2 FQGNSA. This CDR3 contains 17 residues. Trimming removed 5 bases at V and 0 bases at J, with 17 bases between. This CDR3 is CASSAQGTSLSGNTIYF. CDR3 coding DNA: TGTGCCAGCAGCGCCCAGGGTACTTCCCTCTCTGGAAACACCATATATTTT. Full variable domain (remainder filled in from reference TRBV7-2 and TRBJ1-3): GAGVSQSPSNKVTEKGKDVELRCDPISGHTALYWYRQSLGQGLEFLIYFQGNSAPDKSGLPSDRFSAERTGGSVSTLTIQRTQQEDSAVYLCASSAQGTSLSGNTIYFGEGSWLTVV.

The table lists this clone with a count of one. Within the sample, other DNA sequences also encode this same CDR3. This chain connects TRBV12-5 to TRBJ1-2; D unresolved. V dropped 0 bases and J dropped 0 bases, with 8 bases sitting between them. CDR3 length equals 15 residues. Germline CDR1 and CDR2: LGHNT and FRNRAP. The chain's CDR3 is CASGLVLRANYGYTF. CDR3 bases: TGTGCTAGTGGTTTGGTGCTACGAGCTAACTATGGCTACACCTTC. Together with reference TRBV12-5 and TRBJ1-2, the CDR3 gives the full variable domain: DARVTQTPRHKVTEMGQEVTMRCQPILGHNTVFWYRQTMMQGLELLAYFRNRAPLDDSGMPKDRFSAEMPDATLATLKIQPSEPRDSAVYFCASGLVLRANYGYTFGSGTRLTVV.

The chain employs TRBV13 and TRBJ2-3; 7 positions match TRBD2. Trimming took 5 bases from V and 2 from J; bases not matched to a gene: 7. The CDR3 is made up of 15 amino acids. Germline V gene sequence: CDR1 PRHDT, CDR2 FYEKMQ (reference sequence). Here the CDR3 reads CASSRSSGYTDTQYF. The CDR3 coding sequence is TGTGCCAGCAGCCGATCTAGCGGTTACACAGATACGCAGTATTTT.

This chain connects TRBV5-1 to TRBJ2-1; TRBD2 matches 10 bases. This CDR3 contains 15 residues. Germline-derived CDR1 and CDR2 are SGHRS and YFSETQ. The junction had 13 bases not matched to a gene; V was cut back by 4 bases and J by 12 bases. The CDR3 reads CASSEVSGGARRQFF. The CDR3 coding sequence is TGCGCCAGCAGCGAAGTCAGCGGGGGGGCCCGTCGGCAGTTCTTC.

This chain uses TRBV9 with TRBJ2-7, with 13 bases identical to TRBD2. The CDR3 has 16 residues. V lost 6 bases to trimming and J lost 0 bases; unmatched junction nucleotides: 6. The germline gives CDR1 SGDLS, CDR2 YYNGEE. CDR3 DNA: TGTGCCAGCAACGGACTAGCGGGGGCCAACTCCTACGAGCAGTACTTC. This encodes CASNGLAGANSYEQYF.

CDR3 DNA: TGTGCCAGCAGACTATACCGGGACAGGGGAACTGAAGCTTTCTTT. This sequence encodes CASRLYRDRGTEAFF. The chain couples TRBV6-5 to TRBJ1-1; TRBD1 aligns across 10 bases. CDR1 is MNHEY and CDR2 is SVGAGI in the germline V gene. The length of the CDR3 is 15 residues. With V trimmed by 6 bases and J by 5 bases, 9 bases remained unmatched.

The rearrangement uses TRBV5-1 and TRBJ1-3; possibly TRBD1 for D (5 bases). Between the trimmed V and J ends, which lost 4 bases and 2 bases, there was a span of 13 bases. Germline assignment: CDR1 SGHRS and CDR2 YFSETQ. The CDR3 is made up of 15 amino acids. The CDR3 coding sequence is TGCGCCAGCAGCGACACGGGGGTTACTGGAAACACCATATATTTT. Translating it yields CASSDTGVTGNTIYF.

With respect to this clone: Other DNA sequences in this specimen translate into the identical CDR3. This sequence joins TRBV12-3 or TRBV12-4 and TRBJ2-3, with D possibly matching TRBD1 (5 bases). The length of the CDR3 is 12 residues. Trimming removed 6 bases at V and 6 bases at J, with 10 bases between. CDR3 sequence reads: CASSLRADTQYF. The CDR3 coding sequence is TGTGCCAGCAGCCTCAGGGCGGATACGCAGTATTTT.

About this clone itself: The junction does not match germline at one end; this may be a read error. DNA of the CDR3: TGTGCCAGCAGCCGCCCGACAGGGGGGCCCTTC. The encoded protein is CASSRPTGGPF. The rearrangement joins TRBV7-9 to TRBJ1-2; 9 bases fit TRBD1. The germline CDR1 and CDR2 sequences are SEHNR and FQNEAQ (reference sequence). The CDR3 covers 11 residues. Complete variable domain (other parts from reference TRBV7-9 and TRBJ1-2): DTGVSQNPRHKITKRGQNVTFRCDPISEHNRLYWYRQTLGQGPEFLTYFQNEAQLEKSRLLSDRFSAERPKGSFSTLEIQRTEQGDSAMYLCASSRPTGGPFGSGTRLTVV.

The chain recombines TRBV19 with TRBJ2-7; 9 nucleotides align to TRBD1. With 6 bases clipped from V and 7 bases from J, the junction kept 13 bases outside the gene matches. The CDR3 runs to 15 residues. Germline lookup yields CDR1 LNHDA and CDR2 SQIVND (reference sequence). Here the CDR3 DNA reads TGTGCCAGTAGACGTTTTCCGGGACAGGGCGTAGAGCAGTACTTC. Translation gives CASRRFPGQGVEQYF.

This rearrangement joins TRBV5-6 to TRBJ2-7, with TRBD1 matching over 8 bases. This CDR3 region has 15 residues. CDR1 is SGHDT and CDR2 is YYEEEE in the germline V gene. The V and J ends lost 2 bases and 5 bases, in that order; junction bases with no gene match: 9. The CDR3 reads CASSLGAGGLDEQYF. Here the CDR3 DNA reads TGTGCCAGCAGCTTAGGGGCAGGGGGCCTGGACGAGCAGTACTTC.

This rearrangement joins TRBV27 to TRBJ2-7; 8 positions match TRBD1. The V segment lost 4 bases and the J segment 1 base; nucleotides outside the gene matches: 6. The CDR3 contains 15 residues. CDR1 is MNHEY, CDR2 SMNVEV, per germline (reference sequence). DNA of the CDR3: TGTGCCAGCAGTTCGTCCGGGACAGGATCCTACGAGCAGTACTTC. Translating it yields CASSSSGTGSYEQYF.

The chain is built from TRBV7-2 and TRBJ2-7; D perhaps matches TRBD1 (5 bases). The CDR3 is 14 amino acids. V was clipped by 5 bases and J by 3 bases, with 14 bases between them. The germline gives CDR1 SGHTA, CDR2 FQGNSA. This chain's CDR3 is CASSPDKIYYEQYF. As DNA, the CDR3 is TGTGCCAGCAGCCCGGACAAGATCTACTACGAGCAGTACTTC.

CDR3 nucleotides: TGTGCCAGCAGCTTGGCTCAGGGGCCCAACACTGAAGCTTTCTTT. Amino acids: CASSLAQGPNTEAFF. This chain joins TRBV5-8 and TRBJ1-1; D may be TRBD1 (6 bases). Germline V gene data show CDR1 as SGHTS and CDR2 as YDEGEE. CDR3 length equals 15 residues. The germline V and J ends were trimmed by 0 bases and 2 bases, with 11 bases remaining between them.

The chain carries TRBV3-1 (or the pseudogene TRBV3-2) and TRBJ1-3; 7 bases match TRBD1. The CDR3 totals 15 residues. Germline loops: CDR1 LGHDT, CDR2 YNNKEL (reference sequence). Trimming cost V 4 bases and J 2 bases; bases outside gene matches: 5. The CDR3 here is CASSPDRTTGNTIYF. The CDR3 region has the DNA TGTGCCAGCAGCCCGGACAGGACGACTGGAAACACCATATATTTT.